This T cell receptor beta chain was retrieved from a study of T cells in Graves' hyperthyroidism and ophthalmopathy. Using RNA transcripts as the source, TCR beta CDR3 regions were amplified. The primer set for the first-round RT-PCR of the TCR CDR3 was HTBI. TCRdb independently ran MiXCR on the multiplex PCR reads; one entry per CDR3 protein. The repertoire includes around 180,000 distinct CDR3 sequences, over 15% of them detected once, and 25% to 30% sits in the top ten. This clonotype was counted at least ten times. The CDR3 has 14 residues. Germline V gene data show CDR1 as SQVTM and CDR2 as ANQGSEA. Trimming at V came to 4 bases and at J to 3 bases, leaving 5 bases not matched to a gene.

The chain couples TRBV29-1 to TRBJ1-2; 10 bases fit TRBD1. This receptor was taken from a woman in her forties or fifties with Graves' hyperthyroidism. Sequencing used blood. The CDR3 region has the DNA TGCAGCGTTGTTGGGACAGGGGTTTACTATGGCTACACCTTC. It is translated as CSVVGTGVYYGYTF. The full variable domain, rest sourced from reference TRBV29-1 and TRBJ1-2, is SAVISQKPSRDICQRGTSLTIQCQVDSQVTMMFWYRQQPGQSLTLIATANQGSEATYESGFVIDKFPISRPNLTFSTLTVSNMSPEDSSIYLCSVVGTGVYYGYTFGSGTRLTVV.